A selection of T cell receptor beta chains follows, all from one sample in a study of shared clonotypes between healthy human individuals. Assay used: immunoSEQ multiplex PCR; TCRdb lists only in-frame clones, some missing. Here the sample spans 300,000 to 400,000 clones, over 75% being singletons. Sequencing was performed on memory CD8+ T cells sorted from blood. These TCRs come from a man between 18 and 29 years old in good health. Both conserved end residues are part of each CDR3. Fields, in order: clone size, J gene, D gene, V gene, CDR3 protein, CDR3 DNA. D genes are given only for firm matches. A row's size may be missing; if present it is once, few, many or a size class.

NA	TRBJ1-1	NA	TRBV9	CASSVAPGTEAFF	TGTGCCAGCAGCGTGGCCCCCGGCACTGAAGCTTTCTTT
NA	TRBJ2-1	NA	TRBV28	CASSFWDSELDEQFF	TGTGCCAGCAGTTTCTGGGACTCCGAACTTGATGAGCAGTTCTTC
NA	TRBJ1-4	NA	TRBV4-1	CASSQESLGGNEKLFF	TGCGCCAGCAGCCAAGAGTCCCTAGGCGGTAATGAAAAACTGTTTTTT
NA	TRBJ2-5	TRBD1	TRBV5-6	CASGLAGQGAIEETQYF	TGTGCCAGCGGGCTCGCGGGACAGGGGGCGATCGAAGAGACCCAGTACTTC
NA	TRBJ1-1	NA	TRBV9	CASSETENTEAFF	TGTGCCAGCAGCGAAACAGAGAACACTGAAGCTTTCTTT
NA	TRBJ1-5	NA	TRBV4-2	CASSQERTQPQHF	TGTGCCAGCAGCCAAGAGAGAACACAGCCCCAGCATTTT
NA	TRBJ2-7	NA	TRBV11-1	CASSERGLAEQYF	TGTGCCAGCAGCGAACGGGGGCTTGCCGAGCAGTACTTC
NA	TRBJ2-7	TRBD1	TRBV4-1	CASSRTGTGDYEQYF	TGCGCCAGCAGCCGAACCGGGACAGGGGACTACGAGCAGTACTTC
NA	TRBJ1-1	NA	TRBV4-3	CASSQEYANTEAFF	TGCGCCAGCAGCCAAGAGTACGCGAACACTGAAGCTTTCTTT
NA	TRBJ2-2	TRBD1	TRBV6-1	CASSADRGTITGELFF	TGTGCCAGCAGTGCCGACAGGGGAACGATCACCGGGGAGCTGTTTTTT
NA	TRBJ2-7	NA	TRBV18	CASSPGDFLSYEQYF	TGTGCCAGCTCACCAGGGGACTTTCTCTCCTACGAGCAGTACTTC
NA	TRBJ2-7	TRBD1	TRBV18	CASSGTGSDEQYF	TGTGCCAGCTCAGGGACAGGGTCCGACGAGCAGTACTTC
NA	TRBJ2-7	TRBD1	TRBV28	CASSLPGTGGVYEQYF	TGTGCCAGCAGTTTACCCGGGACAGGGGGCGTCTACGAGCAGTACTTC
once	TRBJ2-7	NA	TRBV5-1	CASSLSTVYEQYF	TGCGCCAGCAGCTTGTCGACAGTGTACGAGCAGTACTTC
NA	TRBJ2-1	NA	TRBV7-8	CASSETIGSEQFF	TGTGCCAGCAGCGAAACCATAGGCAGTGAGCAGTTCTTC
NA	TRBJ2-2	NA	TRBV4-3	CASSLLTGDTGELFF	TGCGCCAGCAGCCTTTTAACTGGAGACACCGGGGAGCTGTTTTTT
once	TRBJ1-4	NA	TRBV30	CAWSTGEKLFF	TGTGCCTGGAGTACTGGTGAAAAACTGTTTTTT
NA	TRBJ2-1	TRBD2	TRBV30	CAFTSGAYNEQFF	TGTGCCTTTACTAGCGGGGCCTACAATGAGCAGTTCTTC
few	TRBJ1-2	TRBD1	TRBV4-1	CASSPWTGSTNYGYTF	TGCGCCAGCAGCCCCTGGACAGGGAGCACTAACTATGGCTACACCTTC